This is a list of T cell receptor beta chains from one sample in a study of blood T cell repertoires in COVID-19. Method: immunoSEQ multiplex PCR; TCRdb's copy keeps in-frame clones and lacks some. The sample gives approximately 360,000 clones, approximately 90% of which show up once; roughly 0.97% is in the top ten. The specimen was PBMCs or T cells enriched from blood (not recorded which). These receptors were obtained from a woman younger than 45 with acute COVID-19. The CDR3 runs from the conserved cysteine through the conserved F or W.

CDR3 protein: CASSLPGAGEQYF
V gene: TRBV7-2
CDR3 length: 13
J gene: TRBJ2-7

CDR3 protein: CASSKGLAVTYEQYF
V gene: TRBV21-1
CDR3 length: 15
J gene: TRBJ2-7

CDR3 protein: CASSLSGTVSSPLHF
V gene: TRBV27
CDR3 length: 15
J gene: TRBJ1-6

CDR3 protein: CASSQWGGAYEQYF
V gene: TRBV14
CDR3 length: 14
J gene: TRBJ2-7

CDR3 protein: CASRPGTGGLAEAFF
V gene: TRBV5-1
CDR3 length: 15
J gene: TRBJ1-1

CDR3 protein: CASSIVADTDTQYF
V gene: TRBV19
CDR3 length: 14
J gene: TRBJ2-3

CDR3 protein: CASSPWRGLTGELFF
V gene: TRBV11-2
CDR3 length: 15
J gene: TRBJ2-2

CDR3 protein: CASSALRNTIYF
V gene: TRBV19
CDR3 length: 12
J gene: TRBJ1-3

CDR3 protein: CAPSLTEAFF
V gene: TRBV12-3/TRBV12-4
CDR3 length: 10
J gene: TRBJ1-1

CDR3 protein: CASKYSGNSPLHF
V gene: TRBV6-5
CDR3 length: 13
J gene: TRBJ1-6

CDR3 protein: CASSISGNTEAFF
V gene: TRBV19
CDR3 length: 13
J gene: TRBJ1-1

CDR3 protein: CASSLATGALDGYTF
V gene: TRBV5-1
CDR3 length: 15
J gene: TRBJ1-2

CDR3 protein: CASSTHPTGGHGYTF
V gene: TRBV13
CDR3 length: 15
J gene: TRBJ1-2

CDR3 protein: CASSLSTGRAFF
V gene: TRBV12-3/TRBV12-4
CDR3 length: 12
J gene: TRBJ1-1

CDR3 protein: CASSPQGAGPYRDEQFF
V gene: TRBV7-9
CDR3 length: 17
J gene: TRBJ2-1

CDR3 protein: CASSPRDRGRAFF
V gene: TRBV6-4
CDR3 length: 13
J gene: TRBJ1-1

CDR3 protein: CASSLILAGGPLF
V gene: TRBV12-3/TRBV12-4
CDR3 length: 13
J gene: TRBJ2-1

CDR3 protein: CSVEIGDSTDTQYF
V gene: TRBV29-1
CDR3 length: 14
J gene: TRBJ2-3

CDR3 protein: CASSLTDNSPLHF
V gene: TRBV5-1
CDR3 length: 13
J gene: TRBJ1-6

CDR3 protein: CASSRPPGQGFRTGELFF
V gene: TRBV11-2
CDR3 length: 18
J gene: TRBJ2-2

CDR3 protein: CASSPGGGGVGYEQYF
V gene: TRBV7-6
CDR3 length: 16
J gene: TRBJ2-7

CDR3 protein: CASSLRTGDSANSNQPQHF
V gene: TRBV7-3
CDR3 length: 19
J gene: TRBJ1-5

CDR3 protein: CAWSHTRGEQFF
V gene: TRBV30
CDR3 length: 12
J gene: TRBJ2-1

CDR3 protein: CASSPGQGRYEQYF
V gene: TRBV13
CDR3 length: 14
J gene: TRBJ2-7

CDR3 protein: CATSAAKGASEQYF
V gene: TRBV24-1
CDR3 length: 14
J gene: TRBJ2-7

CDR3 protein: CATSDFRALAGELFF
V gene: TRBV24-1
CDR3 length: 15
J gene: TRBJ2-2

CDR3 protein: CASSQGPGQAVPDTQYF
V gene: TRBV4-2
CDR3 length: 17
J gene: TRBJ2-3

CDR3 protein: CASSLVQRGGAEQYF
V gene: TRBV5-1
CDR3 length: 15
J gene: TRBJ2-7

CDR3 protein: CASSLWSLVRQGEENIQYF
V gene: TRBV5-1
CDR3 length: 19
J gene: TRBJ2-4

CDR3 protein: CASSLSPWRGYTF
V gene: TRBV7-9
CDR3 length: 13
J gene: TRBJ1-2

CDR3 protein: CASSFEKTSGYTF
V gene: TRBV12-3/TRBV12-4
CDR3 length: 13
J gene: TRBJ1-2

CDR3 protein: CASSPLEAGEQYF
V gene: TRBV18
CDR3 length: 13
J gene: TRBJ2-7

CDR3 protein: CATRDRTGYGYTF
V gene: TRBV24-1
CDR3 length: 13
J gene: TRBJ1-2

CDR3 protein: CASTNSYAAAGELFF
V gene: TRBV6-6
CDR3 length: 15
J gene: TRBJ2-2

CDR3 protein: CASSTITLDRGEQYF
V gene: TRBV6-5
CDR3 length: 15
J gene: TRBJ2-7

CDR3 protein: CASSLAGGVNSPLHF
V gene: TRBV7-9
CDR3 length: 15
J gene: TRBJ1-6